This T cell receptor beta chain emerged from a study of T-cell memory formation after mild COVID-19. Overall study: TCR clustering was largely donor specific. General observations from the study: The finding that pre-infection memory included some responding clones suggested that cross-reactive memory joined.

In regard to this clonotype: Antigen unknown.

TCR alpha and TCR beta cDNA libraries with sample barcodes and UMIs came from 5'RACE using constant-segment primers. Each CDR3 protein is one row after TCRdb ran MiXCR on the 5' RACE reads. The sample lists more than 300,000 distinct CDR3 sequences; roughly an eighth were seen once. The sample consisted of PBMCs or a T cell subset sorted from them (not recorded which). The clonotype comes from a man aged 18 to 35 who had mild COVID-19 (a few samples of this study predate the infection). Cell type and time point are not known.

The CDR3: CASSLRPEAFF. CDR3 DNA: TGTGCCAGCAGCCTTCGCCCCGAAGCTTTCTTT. The chain uses TRBV14 and TRBJ1-1; D unclear. V lost 4 bases and J lost 8, with 8 bases in between. Germline V gene lookup returns CDR1 SGHDN and CDR2 FVKESK. This CDR3 region has 11 residues.